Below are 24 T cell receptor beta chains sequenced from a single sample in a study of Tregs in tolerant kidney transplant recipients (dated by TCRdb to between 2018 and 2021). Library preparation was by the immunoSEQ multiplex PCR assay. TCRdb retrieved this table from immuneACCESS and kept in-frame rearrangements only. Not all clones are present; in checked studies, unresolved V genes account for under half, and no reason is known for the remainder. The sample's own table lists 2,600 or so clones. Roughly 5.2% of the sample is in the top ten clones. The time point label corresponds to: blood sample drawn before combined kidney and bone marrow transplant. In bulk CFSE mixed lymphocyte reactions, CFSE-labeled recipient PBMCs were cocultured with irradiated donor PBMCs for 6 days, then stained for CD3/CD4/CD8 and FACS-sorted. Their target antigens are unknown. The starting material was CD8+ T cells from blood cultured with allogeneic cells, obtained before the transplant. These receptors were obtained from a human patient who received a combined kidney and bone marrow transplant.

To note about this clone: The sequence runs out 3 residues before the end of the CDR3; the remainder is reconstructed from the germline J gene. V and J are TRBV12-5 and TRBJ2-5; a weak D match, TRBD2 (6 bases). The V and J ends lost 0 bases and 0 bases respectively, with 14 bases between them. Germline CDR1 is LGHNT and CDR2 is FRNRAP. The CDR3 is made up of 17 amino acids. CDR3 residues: CASGLVLGGKDQETQYF. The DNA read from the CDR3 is TGTGCTAGTGGTTTGGTACTGGGGGGTAAGGACCAAGAGACC.

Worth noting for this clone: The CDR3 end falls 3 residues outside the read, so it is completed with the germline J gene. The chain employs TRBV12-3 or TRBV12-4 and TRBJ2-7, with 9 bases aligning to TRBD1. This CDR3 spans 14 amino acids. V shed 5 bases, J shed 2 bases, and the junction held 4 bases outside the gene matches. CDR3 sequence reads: CASSPWTGAYEQYF. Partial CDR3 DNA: TGTGCCAGCAGTCCTTGGACAGGGGCCTACGAG.

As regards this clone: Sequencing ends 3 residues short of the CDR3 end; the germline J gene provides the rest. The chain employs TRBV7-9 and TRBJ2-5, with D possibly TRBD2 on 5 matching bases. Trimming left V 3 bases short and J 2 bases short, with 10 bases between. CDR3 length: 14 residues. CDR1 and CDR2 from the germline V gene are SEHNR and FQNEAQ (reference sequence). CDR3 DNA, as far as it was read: TGTGCCAGCAGCTTGACTACCGGACAAGAGACC. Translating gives CASSLTTGQET. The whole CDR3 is CASSLTTGQETQYF.

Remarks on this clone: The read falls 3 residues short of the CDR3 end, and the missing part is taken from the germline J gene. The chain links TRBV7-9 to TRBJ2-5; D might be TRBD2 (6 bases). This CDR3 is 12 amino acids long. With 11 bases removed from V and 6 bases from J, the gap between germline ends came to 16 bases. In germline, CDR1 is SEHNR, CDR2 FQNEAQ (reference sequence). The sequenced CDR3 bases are TGTGCCCTACAAGTGGGGGGTCAGACC. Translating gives CALQVGGQT. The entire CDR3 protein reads CALQVGGQTQYF.

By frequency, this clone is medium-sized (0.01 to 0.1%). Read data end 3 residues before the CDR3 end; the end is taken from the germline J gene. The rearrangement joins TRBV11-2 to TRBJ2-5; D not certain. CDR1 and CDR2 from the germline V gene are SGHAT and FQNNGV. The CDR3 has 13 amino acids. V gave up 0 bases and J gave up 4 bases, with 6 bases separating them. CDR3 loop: CASSLDAVETQYF. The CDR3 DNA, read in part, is TGTGCCAGCAGCTTAGATGCGGTAGAGACC.

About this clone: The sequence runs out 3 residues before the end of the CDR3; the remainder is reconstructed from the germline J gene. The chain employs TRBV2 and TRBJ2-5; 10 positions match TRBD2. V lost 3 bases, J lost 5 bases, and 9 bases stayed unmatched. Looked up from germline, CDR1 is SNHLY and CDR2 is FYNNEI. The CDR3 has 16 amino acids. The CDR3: CASSDIQREGRETQYF. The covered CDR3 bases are TGTGCCAGCAGTGATATCCAGCGGGAGGGCCGGGAGACC.

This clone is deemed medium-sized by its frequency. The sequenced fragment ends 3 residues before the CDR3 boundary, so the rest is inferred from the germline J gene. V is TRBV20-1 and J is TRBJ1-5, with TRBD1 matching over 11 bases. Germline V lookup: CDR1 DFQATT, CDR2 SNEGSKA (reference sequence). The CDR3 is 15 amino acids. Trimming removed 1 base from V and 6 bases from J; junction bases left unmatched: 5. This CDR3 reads CSARGPGQGVQPQHF. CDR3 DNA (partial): TGCAGTGCTAGAGGCCCGGGACAGGGGGTTCAGCCC.

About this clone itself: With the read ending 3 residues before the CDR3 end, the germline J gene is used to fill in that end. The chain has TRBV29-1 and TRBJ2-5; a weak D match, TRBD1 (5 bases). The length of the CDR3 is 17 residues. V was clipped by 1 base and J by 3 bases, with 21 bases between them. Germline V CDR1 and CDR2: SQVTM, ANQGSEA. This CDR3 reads CSVEVIRQGSPEETQYF. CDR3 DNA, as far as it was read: TGCAGCGTTGAAGTCATCCGGCAGGGCAGTCCCGAAGAGACC. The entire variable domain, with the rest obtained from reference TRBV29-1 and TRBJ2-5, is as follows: SAVISQKPSRDICQRGTSLTIQCQVDSQVTMMFWYRQQPGQSLTLIATANQGSEATYESGFVIDKFPISRPNLTFSTLTVSNMSPEDSSIYLCSVEVIRQGSPEETQYFGPGTRLLVL.

CDR3 bases read: TGTGCCAGCAGCTCGACTAGCGGGGGATCCTACGAG. It translates to CASSSTSGGSYE. The complete CDR3 reads CASSSTSGGSYEQYF. The chain links TRBV7-9 to TRBJ2-7, with TRBD2 identical over 12 bases. The observed sequence ends 3 residues before the CDR3 terminus, with the missing tail filled in from the germline J gene. Germline V gives CDR1 SEHNR, CDR2 FQNEAQ (reference sequence). The CDR3 loop spans 15 amino acids. J lost 1 base, V lost 4 bases, and 2 bases had no gene match.

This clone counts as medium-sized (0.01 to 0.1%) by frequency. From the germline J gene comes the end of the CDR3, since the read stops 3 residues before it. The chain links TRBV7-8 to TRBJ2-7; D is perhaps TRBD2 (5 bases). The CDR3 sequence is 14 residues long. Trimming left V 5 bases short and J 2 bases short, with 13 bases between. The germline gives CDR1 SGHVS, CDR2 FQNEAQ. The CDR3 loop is CASSRVAQTYEQYF. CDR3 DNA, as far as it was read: TGTGCCAGCAGCCGGGTAGCGCAGACCTACGAG. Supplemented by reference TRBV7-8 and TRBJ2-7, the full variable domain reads GAGVSQSPRYKVAKRGQDVALRCDPISGHVSLFWYQQALGQGPEFLTYFQNEAQLDKSGLPSDRFFAERPEGSVSTLKIQRTQQEDSAVYLCASSRVAQTYEQYFGPGTRLTVT.

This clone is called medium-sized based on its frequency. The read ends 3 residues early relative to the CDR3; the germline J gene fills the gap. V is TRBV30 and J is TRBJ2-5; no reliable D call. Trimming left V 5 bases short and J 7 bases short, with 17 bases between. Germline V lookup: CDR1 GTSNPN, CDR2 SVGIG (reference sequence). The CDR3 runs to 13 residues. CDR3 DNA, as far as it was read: TGTGCCTGGGGCCCCCAGTGGTCGGGGACC. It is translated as CAWGPQWSGT. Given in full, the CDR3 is CAWGPQWSGTQYF.

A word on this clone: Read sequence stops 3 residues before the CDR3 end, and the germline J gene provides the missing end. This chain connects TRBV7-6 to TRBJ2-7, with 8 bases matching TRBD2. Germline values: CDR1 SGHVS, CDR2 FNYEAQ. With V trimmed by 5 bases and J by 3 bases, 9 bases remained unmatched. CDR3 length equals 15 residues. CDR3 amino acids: CASSRAGGASYEQYF. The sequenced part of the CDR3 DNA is TGTGCCAGCAGCAGGGCCGGGGGGGCGAGCTACGAG.

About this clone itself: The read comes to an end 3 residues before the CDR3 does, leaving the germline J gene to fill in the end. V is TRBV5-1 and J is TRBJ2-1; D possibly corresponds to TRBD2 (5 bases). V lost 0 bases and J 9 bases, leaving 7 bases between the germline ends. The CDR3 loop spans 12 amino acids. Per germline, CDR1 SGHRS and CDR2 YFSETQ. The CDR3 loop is CASSLGSGEQFF. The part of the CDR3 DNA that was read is TGCGCCAGCAGCTTGGGCAGCGGTGAG.

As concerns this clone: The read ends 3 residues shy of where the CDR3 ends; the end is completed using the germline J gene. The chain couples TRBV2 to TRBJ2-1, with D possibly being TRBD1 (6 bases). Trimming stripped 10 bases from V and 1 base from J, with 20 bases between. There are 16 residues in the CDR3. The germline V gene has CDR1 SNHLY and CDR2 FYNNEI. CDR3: CANDRGGAISYNEQFF. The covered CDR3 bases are TGTGCCAACGACCGAGGGGGTGCGATTTCCTACAATGAG.

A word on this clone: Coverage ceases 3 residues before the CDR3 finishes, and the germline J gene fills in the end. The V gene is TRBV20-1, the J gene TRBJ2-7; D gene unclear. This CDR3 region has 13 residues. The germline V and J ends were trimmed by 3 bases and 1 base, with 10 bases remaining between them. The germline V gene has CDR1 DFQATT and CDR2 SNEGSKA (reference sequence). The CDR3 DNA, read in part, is TGCAGTGCTAGTAGGGTTGGATCCTACGAG. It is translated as CSASRVGSYE. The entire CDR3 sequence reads CSASRVGSYEQYF.

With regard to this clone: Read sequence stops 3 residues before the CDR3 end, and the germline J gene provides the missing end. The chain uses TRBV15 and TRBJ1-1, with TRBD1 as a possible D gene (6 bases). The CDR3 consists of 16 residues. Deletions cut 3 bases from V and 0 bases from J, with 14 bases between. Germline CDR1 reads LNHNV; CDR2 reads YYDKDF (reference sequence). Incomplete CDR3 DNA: TGTGCCACCAGCAGGGGCCAAGAGGGGGTGAACACTGAA. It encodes CATSRGQEGVNTE. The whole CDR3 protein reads CATSRGQEGVNTEAFF.

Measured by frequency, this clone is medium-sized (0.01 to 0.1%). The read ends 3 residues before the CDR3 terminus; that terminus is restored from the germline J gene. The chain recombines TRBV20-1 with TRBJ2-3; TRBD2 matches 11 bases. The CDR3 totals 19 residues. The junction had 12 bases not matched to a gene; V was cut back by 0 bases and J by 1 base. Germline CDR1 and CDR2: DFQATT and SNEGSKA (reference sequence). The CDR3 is CSARDSGRAVPLGTDTQYF. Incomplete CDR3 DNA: TGCAGTGCTAGAGATAGCGGGAGGGCCGTCCCCTTGGGCACAGATACG.

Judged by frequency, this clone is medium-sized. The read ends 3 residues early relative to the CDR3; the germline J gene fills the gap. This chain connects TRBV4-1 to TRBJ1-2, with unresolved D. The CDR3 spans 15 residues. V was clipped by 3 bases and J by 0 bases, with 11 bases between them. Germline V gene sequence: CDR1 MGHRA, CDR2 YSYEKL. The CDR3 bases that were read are TGCGCCAGCAGCCACGGGGTTGTGGCTAACTATGGC. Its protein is CASSHGVVANYG. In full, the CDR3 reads CASSHGVVANYGYTF.

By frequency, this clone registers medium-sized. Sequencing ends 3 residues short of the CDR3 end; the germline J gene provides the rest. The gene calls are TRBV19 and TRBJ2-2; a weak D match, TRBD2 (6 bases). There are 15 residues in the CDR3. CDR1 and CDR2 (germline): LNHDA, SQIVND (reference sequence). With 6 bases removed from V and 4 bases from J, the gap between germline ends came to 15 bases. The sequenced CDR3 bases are TGTGCCAGTAGCTCCTCTTGGGGGGTCACCGGGGAG. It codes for CASSSSWGVTGE. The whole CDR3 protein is CASSSSWGVTGELFF.

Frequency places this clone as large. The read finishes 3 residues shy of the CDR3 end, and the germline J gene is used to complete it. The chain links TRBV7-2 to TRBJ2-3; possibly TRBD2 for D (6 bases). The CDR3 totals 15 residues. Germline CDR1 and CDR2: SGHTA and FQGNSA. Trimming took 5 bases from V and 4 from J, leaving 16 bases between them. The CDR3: CASSQTGGVADTQYF. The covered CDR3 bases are TGTGCCAGCAGCCAAACGGGCGGGGTGGCAGATACG.

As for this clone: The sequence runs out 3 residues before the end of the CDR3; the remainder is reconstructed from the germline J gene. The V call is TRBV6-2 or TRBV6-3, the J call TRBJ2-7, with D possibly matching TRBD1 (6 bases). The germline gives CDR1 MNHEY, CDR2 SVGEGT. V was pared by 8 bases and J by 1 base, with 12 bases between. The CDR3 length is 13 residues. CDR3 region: CASHEGDSYEQYF. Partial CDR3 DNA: TGTGCCAGCCACGAGGGGGATTCCTACGAG.

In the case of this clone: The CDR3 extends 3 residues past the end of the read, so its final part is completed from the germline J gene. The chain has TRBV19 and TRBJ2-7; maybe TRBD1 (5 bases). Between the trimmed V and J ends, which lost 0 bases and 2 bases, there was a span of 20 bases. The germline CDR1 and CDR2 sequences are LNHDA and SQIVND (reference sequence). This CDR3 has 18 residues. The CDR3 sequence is CASSIDIPAGSITYEQYF. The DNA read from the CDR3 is TGTGCCAGTAGTATAGATATTCCTGCAGGGTCGATTACCTACGAG. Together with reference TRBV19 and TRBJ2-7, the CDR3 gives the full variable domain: DGGITQSPKYLFRKEGQNVTLSCEQNLNHDAMYWYRQDPGQGLRLIYYSQIVNDFQKGDIAEGYSVSREKKESFPLTVTSAQKNPTAFYLCASSIDIPAGSITYEQYFGPGTRLTVT.

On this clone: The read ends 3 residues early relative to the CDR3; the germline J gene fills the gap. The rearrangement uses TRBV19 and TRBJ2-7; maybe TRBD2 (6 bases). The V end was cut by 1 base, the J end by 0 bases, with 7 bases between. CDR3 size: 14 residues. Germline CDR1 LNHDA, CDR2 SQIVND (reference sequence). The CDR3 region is CASSIVEGSYEQYF. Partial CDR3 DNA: TGTGCCAGTAGTATAGTGGAGGGCTCCTACGAG.

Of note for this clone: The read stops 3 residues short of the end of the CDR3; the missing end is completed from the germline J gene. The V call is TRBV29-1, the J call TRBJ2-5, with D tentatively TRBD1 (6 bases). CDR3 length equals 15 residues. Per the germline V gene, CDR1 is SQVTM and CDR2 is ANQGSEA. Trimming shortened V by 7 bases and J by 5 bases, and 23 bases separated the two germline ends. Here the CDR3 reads CSATPQGPGWETQYF. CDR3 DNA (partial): TGCAGCGCCACTCCCCAGGGGCCGGGGTGGGAGACC.